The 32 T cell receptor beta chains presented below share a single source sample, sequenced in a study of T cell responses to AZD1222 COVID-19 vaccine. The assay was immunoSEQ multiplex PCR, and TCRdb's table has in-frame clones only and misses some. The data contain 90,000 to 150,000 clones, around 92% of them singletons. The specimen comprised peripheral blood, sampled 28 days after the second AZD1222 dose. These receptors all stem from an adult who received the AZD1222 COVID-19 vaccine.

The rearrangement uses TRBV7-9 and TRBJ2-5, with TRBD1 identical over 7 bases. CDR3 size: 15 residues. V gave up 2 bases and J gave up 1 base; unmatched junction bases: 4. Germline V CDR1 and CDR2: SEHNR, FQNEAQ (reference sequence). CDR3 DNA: TGTGCCAGCAGCTTACAGGCAGGGGGCCAAGAGACCCAGTACTTC. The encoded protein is CASSLQAGGQETQYF.

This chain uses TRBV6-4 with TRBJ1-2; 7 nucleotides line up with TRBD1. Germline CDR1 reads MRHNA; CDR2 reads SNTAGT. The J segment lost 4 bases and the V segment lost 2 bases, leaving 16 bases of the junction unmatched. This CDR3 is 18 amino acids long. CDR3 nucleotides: TGTGCCAGCAGTGACCCAGGGGACAGATCAGGCCAGGGCTATGGCTACACCTTC. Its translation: CASSDPGDRSGQGYGYTF.

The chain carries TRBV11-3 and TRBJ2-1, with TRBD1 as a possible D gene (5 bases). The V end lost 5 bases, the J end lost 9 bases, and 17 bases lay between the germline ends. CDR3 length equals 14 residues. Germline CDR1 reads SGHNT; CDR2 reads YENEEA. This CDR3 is CASSPRQFSSEQFF. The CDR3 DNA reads TGTGCCAGCAGCCCTAGACAGTTCTCAAGTGAGCAGTTCTTC.

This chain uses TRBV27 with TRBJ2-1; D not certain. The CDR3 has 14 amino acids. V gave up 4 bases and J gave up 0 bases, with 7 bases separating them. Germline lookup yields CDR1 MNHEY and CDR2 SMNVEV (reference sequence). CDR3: CASSYWNSYNEQFF. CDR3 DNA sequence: TGTGCCAGCAGTTACTGGAACTCCTACAATGAGCAGTTCTTC.

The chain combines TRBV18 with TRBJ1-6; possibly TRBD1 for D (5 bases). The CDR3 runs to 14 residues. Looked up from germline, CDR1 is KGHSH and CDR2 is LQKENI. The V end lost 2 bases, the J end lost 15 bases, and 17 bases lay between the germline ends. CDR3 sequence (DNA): TGTGCCAGCTCACCAGGCCAACAGGATTATGGCCTCCACTTT. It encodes CASSPGQQDYGLHF.

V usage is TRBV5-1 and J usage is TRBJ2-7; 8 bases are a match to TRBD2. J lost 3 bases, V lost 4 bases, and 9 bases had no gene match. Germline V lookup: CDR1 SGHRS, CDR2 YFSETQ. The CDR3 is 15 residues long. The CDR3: CASSPAAREVYEQYF. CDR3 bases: TGCGCCAGCAGCCCGGCCGCGCGGGAGGTCTACGAGCAGTACTTC. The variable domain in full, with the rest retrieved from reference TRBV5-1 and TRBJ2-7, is KAGVTQTPRYLIKTRGQQVTLSCSPISGHRSVSWYQQTPGQGLQFLFEYFSETQRNKGNFPGRFSGRQFSNSRSEMNVSTLELGDSALYLCASSPAAREVYEQYFGPGTRLTVT.

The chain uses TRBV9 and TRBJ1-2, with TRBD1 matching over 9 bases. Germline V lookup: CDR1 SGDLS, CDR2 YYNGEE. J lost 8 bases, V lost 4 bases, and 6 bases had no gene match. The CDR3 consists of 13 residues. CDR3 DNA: TGTGCCAGCAGCCCTCGGGACAGGGAGGGCTACACCTTC. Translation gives CASSPRDREGYTF.

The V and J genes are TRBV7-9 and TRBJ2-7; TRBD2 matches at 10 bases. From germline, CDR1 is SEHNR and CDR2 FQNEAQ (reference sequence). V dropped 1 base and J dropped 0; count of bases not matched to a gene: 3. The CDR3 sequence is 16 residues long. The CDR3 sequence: CASSLDLAGVSYEQYF. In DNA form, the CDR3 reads TGTGCCAGCAGCTTAGACCTAGCGGGAGTCTCCTACGAGCAGTACTTC.

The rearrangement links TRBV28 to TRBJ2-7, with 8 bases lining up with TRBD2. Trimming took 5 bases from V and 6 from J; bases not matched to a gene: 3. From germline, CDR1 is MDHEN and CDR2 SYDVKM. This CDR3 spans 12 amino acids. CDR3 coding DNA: TGTGCCAGCAGTCGACTAGCGACCGAGCAGTACTTC. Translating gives CASSRLATEQYF.

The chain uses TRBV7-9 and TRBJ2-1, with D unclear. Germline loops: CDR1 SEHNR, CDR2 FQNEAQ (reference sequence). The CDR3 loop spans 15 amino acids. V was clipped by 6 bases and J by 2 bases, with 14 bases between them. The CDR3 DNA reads TGTGCCAGCAGTAACCTTTCCTGGCCCTACAATGAGCAGTTCTTC. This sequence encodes CASSNLSWPYNEQFF.

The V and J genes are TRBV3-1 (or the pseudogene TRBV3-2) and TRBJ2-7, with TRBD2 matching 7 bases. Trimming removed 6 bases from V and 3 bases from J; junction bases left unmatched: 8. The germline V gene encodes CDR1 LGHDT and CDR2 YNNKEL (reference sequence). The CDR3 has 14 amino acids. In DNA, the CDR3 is TGTGCCAGCAGAGATAGCGGGCTGCTCTACGAGCAGTACTTC. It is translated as CASRDSGLLYEQYF.

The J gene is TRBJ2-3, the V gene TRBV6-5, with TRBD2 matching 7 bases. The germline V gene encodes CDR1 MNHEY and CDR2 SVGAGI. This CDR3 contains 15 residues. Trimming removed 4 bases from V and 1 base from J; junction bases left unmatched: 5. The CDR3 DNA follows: TGTGCCAGCAGTTGGGCGAGCGGGGGCACAGATACGCAGTATTTT. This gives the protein CASSWASGGTDTQYF.

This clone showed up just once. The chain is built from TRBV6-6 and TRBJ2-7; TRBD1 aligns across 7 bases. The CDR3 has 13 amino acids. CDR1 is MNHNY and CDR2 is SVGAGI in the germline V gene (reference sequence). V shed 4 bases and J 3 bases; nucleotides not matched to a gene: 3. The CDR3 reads CASSSGTVYEQYF. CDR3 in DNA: TGTGCCAGCAGTTCCGGGACAGTCTACGAGCAGTACTTC.

The CDR3 nucleotides are TGTGCCAGCAGCTTAACAAACCCAAGCCTCCTTTCTGAAGCTTTCTTT. Its translation is CASSLTNPSLLSEAFF. This rearrangement joins TRBV11-2 to TRBJ1-1; D is uncertain. V lost 2 bases to trimming and J lost 6 bases, with 19 bases between them. The CDR3 length is 16 residues. CDR1 is SGHAT and CDR2 is FQNNGV in the germline V gene.

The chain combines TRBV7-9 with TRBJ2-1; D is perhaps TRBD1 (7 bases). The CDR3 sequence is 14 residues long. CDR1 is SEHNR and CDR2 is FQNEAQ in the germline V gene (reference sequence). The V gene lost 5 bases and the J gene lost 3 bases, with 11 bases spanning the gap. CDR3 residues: CASSRGDSYNEQFF. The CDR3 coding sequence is TGTGCCAGCAGCCGCGGGGACAGCTACAATGAGCAGTTCTTC. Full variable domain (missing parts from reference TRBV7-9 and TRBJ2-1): DTGVSQNPRHKITKRGQNVTFRCDPISEHNRLYWYRQTLGQGPEFLTYFQNEAQLEKSRLLSDRFSAERPKGSFSTLEIQRTEQGDSAMYLCASSRGDSYNEQFFGPGTRLTVL.

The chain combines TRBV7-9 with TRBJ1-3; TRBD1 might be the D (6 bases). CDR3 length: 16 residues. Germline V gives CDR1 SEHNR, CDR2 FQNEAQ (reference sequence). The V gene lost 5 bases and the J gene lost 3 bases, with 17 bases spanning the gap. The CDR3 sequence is CASSVGNRDLGNTIYF. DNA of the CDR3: TGTGCCAGCAGCGTAGGAAACAGGGATCTTGGAAACACCATATATTTT.

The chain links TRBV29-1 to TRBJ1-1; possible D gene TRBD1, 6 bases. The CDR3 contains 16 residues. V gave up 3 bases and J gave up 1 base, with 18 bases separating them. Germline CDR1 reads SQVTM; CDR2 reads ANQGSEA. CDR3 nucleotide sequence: TGCAGCGTTGAGGGCACAAGAGACAGGCCGAACACTGAAGCTTTCTTT. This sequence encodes CSVEGTRDRPNTEAFF.

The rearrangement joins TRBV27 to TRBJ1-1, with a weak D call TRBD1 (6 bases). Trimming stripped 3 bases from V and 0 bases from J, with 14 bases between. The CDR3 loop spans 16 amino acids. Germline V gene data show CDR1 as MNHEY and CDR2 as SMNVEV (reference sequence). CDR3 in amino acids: CASSFTGGPMNTEAFF. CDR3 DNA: TGTGCCAGCAGTTTCACTGGGGGCCCAATGAACACTGAAGCTTTCTTT.

For the CDR3, the DNA is TGTGCCAGCAGTGAACGGTTCGGGAACACTGAAGCTTTCTTT. This translates into CASSERFGNTEAFF. The rearrangement uses TRBV25-1 and TRBJ1-1; D is unresolved. The germline V gene encodes CDR1 MGHDK and CDR2 SYGVNS. V was cut by 2 bases and J by 1 base, with 8 bases left in between. CDR3 length: 14 amino acids.

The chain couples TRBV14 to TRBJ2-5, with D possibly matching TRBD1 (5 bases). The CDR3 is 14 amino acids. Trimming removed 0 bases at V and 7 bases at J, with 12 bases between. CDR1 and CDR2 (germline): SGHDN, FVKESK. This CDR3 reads CASSQESLTGTQYF. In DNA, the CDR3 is TGTGCCAGCAGCCAAGAATCCCTAACAGGGACCCAGTACTTC.

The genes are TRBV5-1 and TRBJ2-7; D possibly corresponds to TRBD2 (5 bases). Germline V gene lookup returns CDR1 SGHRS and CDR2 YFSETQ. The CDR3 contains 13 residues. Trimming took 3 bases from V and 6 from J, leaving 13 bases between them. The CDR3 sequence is CASSWEVRGEQYF. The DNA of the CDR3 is TGCGCCAGCAGCTGGGAAGTCCGGGGCGAGCAGTACTTC. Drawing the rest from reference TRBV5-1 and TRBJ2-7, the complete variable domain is KAGVTQTPRYLIKTRGQQVTLSCSPISGHRSVSWYQQTPGQGLQFLFEYFSETQRNKGNFPGRFSGRQFSNSRSEMNVSTLELGDSALYLCASSWEVRGEQYFGPGTRLTVT.

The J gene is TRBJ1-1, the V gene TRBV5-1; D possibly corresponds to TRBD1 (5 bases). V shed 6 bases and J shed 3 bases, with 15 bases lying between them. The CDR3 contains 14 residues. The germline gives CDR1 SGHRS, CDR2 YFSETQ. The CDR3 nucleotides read TGCGCCAGCATAAAAACGACAGCCGACACTGAAGCTTTCTTT. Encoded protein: CASIKTTADTEAFF.

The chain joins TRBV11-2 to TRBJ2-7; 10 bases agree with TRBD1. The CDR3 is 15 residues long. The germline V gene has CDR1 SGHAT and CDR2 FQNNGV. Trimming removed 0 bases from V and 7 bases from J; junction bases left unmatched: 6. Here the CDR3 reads CASSLDGTGVREQYF. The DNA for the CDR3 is TGTGCCAGCAGCTTAGATGGGACAGGGGTAAGGGAGCAGTACTTC.

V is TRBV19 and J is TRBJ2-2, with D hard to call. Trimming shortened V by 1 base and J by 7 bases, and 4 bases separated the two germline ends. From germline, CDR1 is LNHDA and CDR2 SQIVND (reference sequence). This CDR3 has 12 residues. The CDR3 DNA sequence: TGTGCCAGTAGTATAGTAAACGGGGAGCTGTTTTTT. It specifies CASSIVNGELFF. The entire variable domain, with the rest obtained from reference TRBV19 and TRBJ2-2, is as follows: DGGITQSPKYLFRKEGQNVTLSCEQNLNHDAMYWYRQDPGQGLRLIYYSQIVNDFQKGDIAEGYSVSREKKESFPLTVTSAQKNPTAFYLCASSIVNGELFFGEGSRLTVL.

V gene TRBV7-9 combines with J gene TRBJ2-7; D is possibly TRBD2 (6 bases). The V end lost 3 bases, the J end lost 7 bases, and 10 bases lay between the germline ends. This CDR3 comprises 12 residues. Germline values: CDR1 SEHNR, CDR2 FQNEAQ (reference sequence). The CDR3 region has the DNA TGTGCCAGCAGCTTCCCCGGGGGTGAGCAGTACTTC. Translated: CASSFPGGEQYF.

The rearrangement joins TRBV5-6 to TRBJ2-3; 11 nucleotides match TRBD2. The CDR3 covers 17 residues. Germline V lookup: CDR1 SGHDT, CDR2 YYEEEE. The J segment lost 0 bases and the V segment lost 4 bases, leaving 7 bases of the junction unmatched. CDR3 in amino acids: CASSLGLAVSSTDTQYF. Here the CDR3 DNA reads TGTGCCAGCAGCCTGGGACTAGCGGTTTCTAGCACAGATACGCAGTATTTT.

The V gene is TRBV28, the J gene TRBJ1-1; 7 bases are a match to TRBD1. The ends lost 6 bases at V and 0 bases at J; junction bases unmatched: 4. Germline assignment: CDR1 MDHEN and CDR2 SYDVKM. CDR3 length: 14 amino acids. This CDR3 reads CASRLRGLNTEAFF. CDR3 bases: TGTGCCAGCAGGTTAAGGGGGCTGAACACTGAAGCTTTCTTT.

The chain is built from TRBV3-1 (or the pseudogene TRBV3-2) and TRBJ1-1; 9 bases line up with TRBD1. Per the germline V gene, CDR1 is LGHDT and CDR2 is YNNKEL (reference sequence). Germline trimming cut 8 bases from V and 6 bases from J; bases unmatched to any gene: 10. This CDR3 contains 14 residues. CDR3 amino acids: CASHPGTGWAEAFF. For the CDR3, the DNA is TGTGCCAGCCACCCCGGGACAGGGTGGGCTGAAGCTTTCTTT.

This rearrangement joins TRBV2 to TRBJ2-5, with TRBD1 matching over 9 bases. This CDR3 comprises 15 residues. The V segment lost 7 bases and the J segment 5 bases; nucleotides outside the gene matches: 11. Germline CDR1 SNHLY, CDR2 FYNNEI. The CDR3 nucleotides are TGTGCCAGCAAGAAGGGACAGGGAGAGGAGGAGACCCAGTACTTC. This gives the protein CASKKGQGEEETQYF.

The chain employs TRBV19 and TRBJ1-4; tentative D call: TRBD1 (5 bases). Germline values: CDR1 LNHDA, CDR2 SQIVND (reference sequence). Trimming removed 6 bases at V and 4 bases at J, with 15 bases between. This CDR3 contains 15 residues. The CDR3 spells CASRSGRQNNEKLFF. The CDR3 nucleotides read TGTGCCAGTAGGTCGGGGCGACAGAATAATGAAAAACTGTTTTTT.

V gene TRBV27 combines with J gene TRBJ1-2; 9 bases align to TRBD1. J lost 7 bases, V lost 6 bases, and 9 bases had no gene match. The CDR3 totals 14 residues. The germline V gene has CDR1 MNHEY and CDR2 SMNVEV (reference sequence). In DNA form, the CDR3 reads TGTGCCAGCAGACGCGCCGGGACAGGGATTGGCTACACCTTC. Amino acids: CASRRAGTGIGYTF.

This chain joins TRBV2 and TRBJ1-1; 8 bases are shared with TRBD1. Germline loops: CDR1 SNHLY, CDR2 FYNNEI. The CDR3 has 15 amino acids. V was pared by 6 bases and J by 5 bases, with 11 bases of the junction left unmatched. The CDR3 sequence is CASRNTFDRGTEAFF. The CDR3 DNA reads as TGTGCCAGCAGGAACACCTTTGACAGGGGAACTGAAGCTTTCTTT.